This T cell receptor beta chain was identified in a study of T-cell reconstitution after alpha-beta-depleted transplantation in children (dated by TCRdb to 2016 to 2018). Regarding the research as a whole: The study quantitatively tracked T-cell immune reconstitution after TCRalphabeta/CD19-depleted allogeneic hematopoietic cell transplantation in children using TCR repertoire profiling.

What the authors observed across the whole study: The apparently early recovery of alphabetaT-cell counts about two months after transplant reportedly depended on only several hundred rapidly expanded clones that came from non-depleted graft cells. In some patients, the high TCRbeta diversity seen at day 60 was put down to recipient T cells and intrathymic progenitors that had survived conditioning. Hyperexpanded clone frequencies declined over subsequent months; after one year, T-cell counts and TCRbeta diversity were mostly attributed to newly produced T cells.

The library was made by PCR. TCRdb records Illumina HiSeq 2500 as the sequencer. TCR libraries were prepared with molecular barcoding, using unique molecular identifiers to normalize TCRbeta repertoire quantification. TCRdb reanalyzed the raw reads on its own, using fastp at Q25 for trimming and MiXCR for clone calling, and kept in-frame beta chains. CDR3 protein duplicates are merged, each entry listing the most common genes and DNA. This sample has around 250,000 distinct CDR3 sequences in its table, and approximately 8% of those were observed once. The ten largest clones represent under 8% of the sample. The meaning of the sample's treatment or condition label: allogeneic hematopoietic cell transplantation with graft depleted of TCRalphabeta T cells and CD19 B cells. The children who served as transplant recipients had been given grafts of TCRalphabeta/CD19-depleted allogeneic hematopoietic cells.

This clonotype was observed many times. It lacks a known antigen. There are no base qualities to consult, and no much larger clone falls within one base. CDR1 and CDR2 are read off the germline V gene as MNHEY and SVGEGT. From its cysteine to its phenylalanine, the CDR3 spans 14 amino acids. CDR3 DNA only is kept here, 42 bases in frame from base 1. At the junction V is shortened by 0 bases and J by 4 bases, with 9 bases in between. The material was PBMCs, mostly from graft donor cells, obtained 180 days after TCRalphabeta/CD19-depleted stem cell transplant. The chain couples TRBV6-2 or TRBV6-3 to TRBJ1-2, and TRBD1 may be the D gene, going by 5 matching bases. The origin of this receptor is a male patient younger than 18 who had a stem cell transplant for acute lymphoblastic leukemia, so the T cells may come from the graft donor. The sequenced DNA is TGTGCCAGCAGTTACTCGAGGCAGGGCTATGGCTACACCTTC. It encodes CASSYSRQGYGYTF.